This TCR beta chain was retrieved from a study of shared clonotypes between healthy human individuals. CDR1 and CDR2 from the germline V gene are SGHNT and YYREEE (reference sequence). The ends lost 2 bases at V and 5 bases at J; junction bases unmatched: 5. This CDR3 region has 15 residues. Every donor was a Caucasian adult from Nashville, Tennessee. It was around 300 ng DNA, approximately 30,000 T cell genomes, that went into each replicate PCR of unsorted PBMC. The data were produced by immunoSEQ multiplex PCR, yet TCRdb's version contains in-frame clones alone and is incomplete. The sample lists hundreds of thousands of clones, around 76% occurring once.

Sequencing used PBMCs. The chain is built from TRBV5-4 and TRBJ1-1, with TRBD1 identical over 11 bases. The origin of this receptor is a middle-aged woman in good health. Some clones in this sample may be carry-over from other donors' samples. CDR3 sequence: CASSFGTGGLTEAFF. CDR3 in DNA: TGTGCCAGCAGCTTTGGGACAGGGGGGTTGACTGAAGCTTTCTTT.